Listed below are T cell receptor beta chains from one sample, sequenced in a study of blood T cell repertoires in COVID-19. Measured with immunoSEQ multiplex PCR; TCRdb has only the in-frame clones, and not every one. The sample shows about 380,000 clones, around 89% of them seen only once. Sequenced input: PBMCs or T cells enriched from blood (not recorded which). The receptors originated from a woman aged 18-35 years who had recovered from COVID-19. Both conserved end residues are part of each CDR3. A D gene is named only where the DNA matches it firmly. Clone sizes are given selectively: once, few, many, or a class where the clone is expanded.

D gene,clone size,J gene,CDR3 length,V gene,CDR3 protein,CDR3 DNA
.,once,TRBJ1-2,14,TRBV7-2,CATANFRDYASYTF,TGTGCCACCGCCAATTTCAGGGATTATGCAAGCTACACCTTC
.,.,TRBJ2-6,16,TRBV12-5,CASGVPGVPGANVLTF,TGTGCTAGTGGTGTACCAGGGGTTCCCGGGGCCAACGTCCTGACTTTC
TRBD1,few,TRBJ1-1,13,TRBV19,CASKGQGTTEAFF,TGTGCCAGTAAGGGACAGGGGACCACTGAAGCTTTCTTT
.,.,TRBJ1-5,14,TRBV7-2,CASSARTDYQPQHF,TGTGCCAGCAGCGCCCGGACAGATTATCAGCCCCAGCATTTT
.,.,TRBJ1-5,15,TRBV18,CASSPTGSSDQPQHF,TGTGCCAGCTCACCAACGGGATCTTCGGATCAGCCCCAGCATTTT
TRBD1,.,TRBJ2-5,16,TRBV5-6,CASSSRDRGPKETQYF,TGTGCCAGCAGCTCCCGGGACAGGGGGCCGAAGGAGACCCAGTACTTC
TRBD1,.,TRBJ1-4,16,TRBV18,CASSPVMGQGNEKLFF,TGTGCCAGCTCACCAGTAATGGGACAGGGTAATGAAAAACTGTTTTTT
TRBD2,.,TRBJ2-7,14,TRBV6-1,CASSEQWLAGEQYF,TGTGCCAGCAGTGAACAGTGGCTAGCGGGGGAACAGTACTTC
.,.,TRBJ1-2,16,TRBV18,CASSPASDSSNYGYTF,TGTGCCAGCTCACCGGCCTCCGACAGTTCTAACTATGGCTACACCTTC
.,.,TRBJ1-1,14,TRBV27,CASSLDYGQQEAFF,TGTGCCAGCAGTTTAGATTACGGACAGCAAGAAGCTTTCTTT
TRBD1,.,TRBJ1-4,15,TRBV10-2,CASRQPGQNNEKLFF,TGCGCCAGCAGGCAACCGGGACAGAATAATGAAAAACTGTTTTTT
TRBD2,.,TRBJ2-5,15,TRBV9,CASSVASGGEETQYF,TGTGCCAGCAGCGTAGCAAGCGGGGGGGAAGAGACCCAGTACTTC
TRBD1,once,TRBJ2-2,15,TRBV30,CAWRTGGSDTGELFF,TGTGCCTGGAGGACAGGGGGCTCGGACACCGGGGAGCTGTTTTTT
.,.,TRBJ1-2,11,TRBV12-3/TRBV12-4,CASRSDYGYTF,TGTGCCAGCAGAAGCGACTATGGCTACACCTTC
TRBD2,.,TRBJ2-1,17,TRBV4-1,CASSQPRERGGYNEQFF,TGCGCCAGCAGCCAACCTAGGGAGCGGGGGGGTTACAATGAGCAGTTCTTC
TRBD1,.,TRBJ1-1,17,TRBV7-9,CASSLASPGQGNTEAFF,TGTGCCAGCAGCTTAGCATCACCGGGACAGGGAAACACTGAAGCTTTCTTT